Presented here are 9 T cell receptor beta chains from one specimen sequenced in a study of blood T cell repertoires in COVID-19. The table came from immunoSEQ multiplex PCR; TCRdb's copy has only in-frame clones and leaves some out. Here the sample spans about 50,000 clones, more than 85% being singletons. Source material: peripheral blood. The receptors were gathered from a middle-aged man with active COVID-19.

The chain has TRBV18 and TRBJ2-3; TRBD1 matches 7 bases. Looked up from germline, CDR1 is KGHSH and CDR2 is LQKENI. With V trimmed by 1 base and J by 2 bases, 6 bases remained unmatched. This CDR3 comprises 16 residues. Here the CDR3 reads CASSPQGANPTDTQYF. CDR3 DNA sequence: TGTGCCAGCTCACCACAGGGGGCCAACCCCACAGATACGCAGTATTTT.

The genes are TRBV6-2 or TRBV6-3 and TRBJ1-1; D not resolved. The CDR3 contains 14 residues. V dropped 2 bases and J dropped 0 bases, with 7 bases sitting between them. Germline CDR1 MNHEY, CDR2 SVGEGT. The CDR3 DNA follows: TGTGCCAGCAGTTACCTGGCAGTGAACACTGAAGCTTTCTTT. This gives the protein CASSYLAVNTEAFF.

This chain joins TRBV7-8 and TRBJ2-7; maybe TRBD1 (5 bases). CDR3 length equals 14 residues. Per the germline V gene, CDR1 is SGHVS and CDR2 is FQNEAQ. The V end was cut by 3 bases, the J end by 2 bases, with 11 bases between. The CDR3 DNA reads TGTGCCAGCAGCTTCCAGGGTAAACCCTACGAGCAGTACTTC. Translating it yields CASSFQGKPYEQYF. The variable domain in full, with the rest retrieved from reference TRBV7-8 and TRBJ2-7, is GAGVSQSPRYKVAKRGQDVALRCDPISGHVSLFWYQQALGQGPEFLTYFQNEAQLDKSGLPSDRFFAERPEGSVSTLKIQRTQQEDSAVYLCASSFQGKPYEQYFGPGTRLTVT.

This chain uses TRBV7-9 with TRBJ2-7; 7 nucleotides line up with TRBD2. The CDR3 has 15 amino acids. Germline V CDR1 and CDR2: SEHNR, FQNEAQ (reference sequence). V shed 5 bases, J shed 3 bases, and the junction held 10 bases outside the gene matches. CDR3 amino acids: CASSPAGGGIYEQYF. In nucleotides, the CDR3 is TGTGCCAGCAGCCCCGCGGGCGGGGGAATCTACGAGCAGTACTTC.

J is TRBJ1-2 and V is TRBV7-8; 9 bases are shared with TRBD1. With V trimmed by 5 bases and J by 4 bases, 2 bases remained unmatched. This CDR3 has 13 residues. Per germline, CDR1 SGHVS and CDR2 FQNEAQ. In nucleotides, the CDR3 is TGTGCCAGCAGCACGGACAGGGGCTATGGCTACACCTTC. Encoded protein: CASSTDRGYGYTF.

The chain is built from TRBV5-4 and TRBJ1-2; 7 bases are shared with TRBD1. Trimming cost V 2 bases and J 7 bases; bases outside gene matches: 11. Germline assignment: CDR1 SGHNT and CDR2 YYREEE (reference sequence). The CDR3 has 15 residues. CDR3 residues: CASSFGNRDSGGYTF. The CDR3 nucleotides are TGTGCCAGCAGCTTCGGCAACCGGGACAGTGGTGGCTACACCTTC. The full variable domain, completed using reference TRBV5-4 and TRBJ1-2, is ETGVTQSPTHLIKTRGQQVTLRCSSQSGHNTVSWYQQALGQGPQFIFQYYREEENGRGNFPPRFSGLQFPNYSSELNVNALELDDSALYLCASSFGNRDSGGYTFGSGTRLTVV.

The chain joins TRBV2 to TRBJ1-2, with D possibly TRBD1 on 5 matching bases. This CDR3 has 13 amino acids. The V end lost 4 bases, the J end lost 3 bases, and 9 bases lay between the germline ends. Germline assignment: CDR1 SNHLY and CDR2 FYNNEI. CDR3 region: CASSAGQYYGYTF. The CDR3 coding sequence is TGTGCCAGCAGTGCAGGGCAGTACTATGGCTACACCTTC.

Only a few counts were recorded for this clone. J is TRBJ2-7 and V is TRBV5-1; 13 bases agree with TRBD2. Germline CDR1 SGHRS, CDR2 YFSETQ. The CDR3 extends over 14 amino acids. The V gene end was trimmed by 0 bases and the J gene end by 6 bases; junction bases not matched to a gene: 0. CDR3: CASSLGLAGGEQYF. The CDR3 DNA is TGCGCCAGCAGCTTGGGACTAGCGGGAGGCGAGCAGTACTTC.

The gene calls are TRBV5-1 and TRBJ1-2; weak D call: TRBD1 (6 bases). Germline V gives CDR1 SGHRS, CDR2 YFSETQ. CDR3 length equals 14 residues. With 0 bases removed from V and 5 bases from J, the gap between germline ends came to 11 bases. CDR3: CASSLGQADYGYTF. The CDR3, as DNA: TGCGCCAGCAGCTTGGGACAGGCCGATTATGGCTACACCTTC.